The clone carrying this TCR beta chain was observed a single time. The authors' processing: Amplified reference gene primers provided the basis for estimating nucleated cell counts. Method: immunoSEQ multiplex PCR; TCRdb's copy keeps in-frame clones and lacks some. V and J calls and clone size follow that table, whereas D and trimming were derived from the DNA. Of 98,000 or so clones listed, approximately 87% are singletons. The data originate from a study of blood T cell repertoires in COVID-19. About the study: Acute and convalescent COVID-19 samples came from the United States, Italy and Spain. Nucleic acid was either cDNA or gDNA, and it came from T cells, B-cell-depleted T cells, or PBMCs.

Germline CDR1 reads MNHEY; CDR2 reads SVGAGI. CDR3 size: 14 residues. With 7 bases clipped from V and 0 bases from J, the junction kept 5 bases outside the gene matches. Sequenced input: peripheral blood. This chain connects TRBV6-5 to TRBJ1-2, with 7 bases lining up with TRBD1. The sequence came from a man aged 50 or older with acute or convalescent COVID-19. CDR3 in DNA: TGTGCCAGCAAACGGACAGGAGCTAACTATGGCTACACCTTC. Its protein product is CASKRTGANYGYTF.